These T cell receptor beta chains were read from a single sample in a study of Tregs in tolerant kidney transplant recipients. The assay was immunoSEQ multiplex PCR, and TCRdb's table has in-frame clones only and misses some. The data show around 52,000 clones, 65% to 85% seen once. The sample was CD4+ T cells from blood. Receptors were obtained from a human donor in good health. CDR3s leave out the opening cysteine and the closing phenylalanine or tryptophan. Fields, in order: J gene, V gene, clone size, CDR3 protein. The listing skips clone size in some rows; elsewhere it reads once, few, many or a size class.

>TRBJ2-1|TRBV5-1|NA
ASSLAGLSSGRAYNEQF
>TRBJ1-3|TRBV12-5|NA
ASGLVASSGNTIY
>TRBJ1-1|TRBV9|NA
ASSVVLPNTEAF
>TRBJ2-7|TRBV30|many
AWSTPGGWVQY
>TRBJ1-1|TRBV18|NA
ASSPDGGRTEAF
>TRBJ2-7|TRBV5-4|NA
ASSLMGSYEQY
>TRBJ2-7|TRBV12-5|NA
ASGLEGAEQY
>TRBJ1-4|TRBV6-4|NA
ASLFRGNEKLF
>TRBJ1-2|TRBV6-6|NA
ASTFRDGRDYGYT
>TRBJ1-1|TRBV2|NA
ASSVQLNTEAF
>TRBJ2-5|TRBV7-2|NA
ASSFRGRETETQY
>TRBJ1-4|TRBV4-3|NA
ASSLYNREGEKLF
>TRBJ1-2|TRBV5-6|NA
ASSRTGAINYGYT
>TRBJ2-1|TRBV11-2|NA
ASSRRPGLKSSYNEQF
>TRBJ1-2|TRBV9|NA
ASSVESGRDGYGYT
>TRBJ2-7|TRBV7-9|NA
ASSPGTSSYEQY
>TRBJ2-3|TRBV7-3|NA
ASSLQGGSDTQY
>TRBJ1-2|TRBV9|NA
ASSVDLGGSFLNYGYT
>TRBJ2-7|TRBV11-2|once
ASSLVRVYEQY
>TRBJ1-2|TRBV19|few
ASSIGWDGYT
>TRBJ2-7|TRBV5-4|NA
ASSRRGTDYEQY
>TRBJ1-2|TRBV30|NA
AWRGGGSNYGYT
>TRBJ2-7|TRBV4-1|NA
ASSQYKGGASGSYEQY
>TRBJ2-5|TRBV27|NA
ASSTRTAQETQY
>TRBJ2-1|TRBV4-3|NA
ASSHPLREGMKRSSYNEQF
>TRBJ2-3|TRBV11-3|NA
ASTLVVGAGGTDTQY
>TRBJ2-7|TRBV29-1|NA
SVEAGFGQY
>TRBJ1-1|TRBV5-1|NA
ASSPMGRGLNTEAF
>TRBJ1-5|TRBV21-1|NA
ASSKGARNQPQH
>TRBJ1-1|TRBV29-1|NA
SVGGRSYPEAF
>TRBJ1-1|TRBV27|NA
ASHGSFQGVGTEAF
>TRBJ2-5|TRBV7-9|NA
ASSSRSLDADPRETQY
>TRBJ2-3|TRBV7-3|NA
ASSLGSPTDTQY
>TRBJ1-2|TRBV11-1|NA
ASSFENYGYT
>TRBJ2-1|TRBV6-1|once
ASSEMRAKQF
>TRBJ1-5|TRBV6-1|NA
ASSEAVGHGQPQH
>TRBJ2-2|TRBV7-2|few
ASSLVLGNTGELF
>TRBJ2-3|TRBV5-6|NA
ASSPTTIDTQY
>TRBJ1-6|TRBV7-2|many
ASSDRGMNSPLH
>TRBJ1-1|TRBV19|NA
ASSIRTDTEAF
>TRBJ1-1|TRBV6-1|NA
ASSVRIMNTEAF
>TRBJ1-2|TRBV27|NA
ASSADRGSRRGYT
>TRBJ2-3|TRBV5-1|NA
ASSPVGASTDTQY
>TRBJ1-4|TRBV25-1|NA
ASRTDIDNEKLF
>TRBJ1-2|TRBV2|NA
ASRGDRNYGYT
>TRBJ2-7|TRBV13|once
ASSSPLTGYEQY
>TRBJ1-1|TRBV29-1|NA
SVRDFNTEAF
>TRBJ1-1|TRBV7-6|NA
ASSQTENTEAF
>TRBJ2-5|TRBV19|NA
ASSTTGGGETQY
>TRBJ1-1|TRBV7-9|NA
ASGEYTEAF
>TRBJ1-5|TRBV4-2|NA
ASSQAGGSNQPQH
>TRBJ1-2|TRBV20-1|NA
SARQGYGYT
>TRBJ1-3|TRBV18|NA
ASSPQRTENTIY
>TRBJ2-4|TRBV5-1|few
ASSTVGTGDKNIQY
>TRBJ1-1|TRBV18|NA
ASSPRQKMMNTEAF